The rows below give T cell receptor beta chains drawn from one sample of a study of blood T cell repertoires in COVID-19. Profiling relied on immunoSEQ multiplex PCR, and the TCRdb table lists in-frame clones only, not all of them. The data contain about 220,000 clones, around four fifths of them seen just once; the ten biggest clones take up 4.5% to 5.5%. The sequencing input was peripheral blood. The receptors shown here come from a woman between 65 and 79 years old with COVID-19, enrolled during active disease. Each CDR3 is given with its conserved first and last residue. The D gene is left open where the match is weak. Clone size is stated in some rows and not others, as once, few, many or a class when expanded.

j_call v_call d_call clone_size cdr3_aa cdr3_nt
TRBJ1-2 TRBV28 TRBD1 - CASSLGGGTGGVRYGYTF TGTGCCAGCAGTTTAGGTGGAGGAACAGGGGGCGTTCGCTATGGCTACACCTTC
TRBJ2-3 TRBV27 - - CASSFLGPNTDTQYF TGTGCCAGCAGTTTTCTTGGGCCGAACACAGATACGCAGTATTTT
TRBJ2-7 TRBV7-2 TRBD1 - CASSVSGTGDYEQYF TGTGCCAGCAGCGTATCCGGGACAGGGGACTACGAGCAGTACTTC
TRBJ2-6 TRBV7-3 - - CASSNLIVGPGAGANVLTF TGTGCCAGCAGCAATCTTATAGTTGGTCCCGGGGCTGGGGCCAACGTCCTGACTTTC
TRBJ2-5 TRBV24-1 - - CATSGAGEETQYF TGTGCCACCAGTGGTGCAGGGGAAGAGACCCAGTACTTC
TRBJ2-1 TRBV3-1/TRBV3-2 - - CASSHLGLNEQFF TGTGCCAGCAGCCACCTCGGTCTCAATGAGCAGTTCTTC
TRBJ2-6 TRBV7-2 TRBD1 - CASGTGSFGANVLTF TGTGCCAGCGGGACAGGGTCTTTTGGGGCCAACGTCCTGACTTTC
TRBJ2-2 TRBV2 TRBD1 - CASSFNRGTGELFF TGTGCCAGCAGTTTTAACAGGGGAACCGGGGAGCTGTTTTTT
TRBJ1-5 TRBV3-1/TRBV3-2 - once CASSPRRGNQPQHF TGTGCCAGCAGCCCTAGGAGGGGCAATCAGCCCCAGCATTTT
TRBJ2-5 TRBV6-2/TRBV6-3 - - CASSYISRDGETQYF TGTGCCAGCAGTTACATCTCGCGGGACGGAGAGACCCAGTACTTC
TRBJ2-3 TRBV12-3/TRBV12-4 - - CASRLSPGQRTDF TGTGCCAGCAGGTTAAGCCCGGGACAACGGACGGATTTT
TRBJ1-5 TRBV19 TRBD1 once CASSKGAGYQPQHF TGTGCCAGTAGTAAGGGGGCAGGGTATCAGCCCCAGCATTTT
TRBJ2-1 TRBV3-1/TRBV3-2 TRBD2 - CASSQEPAGGYNEQFF TGTGCCAGCAGCCAAGAACCAGCGGGAGGGTACAATGAGCAGTTCTTC
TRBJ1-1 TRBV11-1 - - CASSSFRGTEAFF TGTGCCAGCAGCTCCTTCAGAGGGACTGAAGCTTTCTTT
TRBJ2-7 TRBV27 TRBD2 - CASSLSPSGTVLYEQYF TGTGCCAGCAGTTTATCTCCTAGCGGGACCGTACTTTACGAGCAGTACTTC
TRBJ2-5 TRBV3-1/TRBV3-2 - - CASTLRGAEETQYF TGTGCCAGCACCCTCAGGGGCGCCGAAGAGACCCAGTACTTC
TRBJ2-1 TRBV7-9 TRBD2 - CASSLLAGLLGNEQFF TGTGCCAGCAGCTTACTAGCGGGACTATTAGGGAATGAGCAGTTCTTC
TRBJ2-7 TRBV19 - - CASSIQDRAYEQYF TGTGCCAGTAGTATTCAGGACAGAGCCTACGAGCAGTACTTC
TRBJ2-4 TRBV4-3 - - CASSQAGTLGLAKNIQYF TGCGCCAGCAGCCAAGCGGGAACCTTGGGACTAGCCAAAAACATTCAGTACTTC
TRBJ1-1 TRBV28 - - CASSVTRGTTRDTEAFF TGTGCCAGCAGCGTAACTAGGGGGACCACTAGGGACACTGAAGCTTTCTTT
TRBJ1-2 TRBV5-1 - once CASSPYGEGNYGYTF TGCGCCAGCAGCCCGTACGGGGAAGGGAACTATGGCTACACCTTC
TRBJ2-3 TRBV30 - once CAWSGGDTQYF TGTGCCTGGAGCGGGGGAGATACGCAGTATTTT
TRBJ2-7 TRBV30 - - CAGRTGGASVEQYF TGTGCCGGTCGTACAGGGGGGGCGAGTGTCGAGCAGTACTTC
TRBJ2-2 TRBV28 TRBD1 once CATWGTGGAAGELFF TGTGCCACCTGGGGGACAGGGGGCGCAGCCGGGGAGCTGTTTTTT
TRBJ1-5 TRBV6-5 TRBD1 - CASSNTGGNQPQHF TGTGCCAGCAGTAATACAGGGGGCAATCAGCCCCAGCATTTT
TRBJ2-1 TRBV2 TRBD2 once CASRPLAGGYNEQFF TGTGCCAGCAGACCTCTAGCGGGAGGTTACAATGAGCAGTTCTTC
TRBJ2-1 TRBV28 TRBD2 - CASSLLAPRRLAEYNEQFF TGTGCCAGCAGTTTATTGGCTCCCCGACGACTAGCGGAGTACAATGAGCAGTTCTTC
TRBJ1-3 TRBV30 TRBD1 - CAWEIGTEANTIYF TGTGCCTGGGAAATAGGGACAGAAGCAAACACCATATATTTT
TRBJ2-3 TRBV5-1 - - CASSFGRVTDTQYF TGCGCCAGCAGCTTCGGTCGGGTCACAGATACGCAGTATTTT
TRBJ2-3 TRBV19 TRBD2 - CASKGLAGPSYTDTQYF TGTGCCAGTAAGGGACTAGCGGGACCGTCTTACACAGATACGCAGTATTTT
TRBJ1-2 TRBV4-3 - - CASSQGKGGGGYTF TGCGCCAGCAGCCAAGGGAAGGGCGGGGGTGGCTACACCTTC
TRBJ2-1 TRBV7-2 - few CASSPSRAGAYNEQFF TGTGCCAGCAGCCCAAGTCGGGCGGGGGCATACAATGAGCAGTTCTTC
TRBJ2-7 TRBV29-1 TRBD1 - CSVEAGGEQYF TGCAGCGTTGAAGCAGGGGGCGAGCAGTACTTC
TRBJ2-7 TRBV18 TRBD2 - CASSPLAGTYEQYF TGTGCCAGCTCACCCCTAGCGGGGACCTACGAGCAGTACTTC
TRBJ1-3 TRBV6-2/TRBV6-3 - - CASSSPRQTSGNTIYF TGTGCCAGCAGTTCCCCAAGACAGACCTCTGGAAACACCATATATTTT
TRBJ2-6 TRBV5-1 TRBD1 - CASSPGQGAGGANVLTF TGCGCCAGCAGCCCGGGACAGGGGGCGGGAGGGGCCAACGTCCTGACTTTC
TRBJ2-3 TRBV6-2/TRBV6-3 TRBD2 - CASSYSSGRARDTQYF TGTGCCAGCAGTTACTCCAGCGGGAGGGCAAGAGATACGCAGTATTTT
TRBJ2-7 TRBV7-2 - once CASTPRGPSYEQYF TGTGCCAGCACCCCCCGAGGCCCCTCCTACGAGCAGTACTTC
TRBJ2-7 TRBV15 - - CATSDPQTTYEQYF TGTGCCACCAGCGACCCACAGACCACCTACGAGCAGTACTTC
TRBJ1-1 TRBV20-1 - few CSARLIRWAFF TGCAGTGCTAGACTCATCAGGTGGGCTTTCTTT
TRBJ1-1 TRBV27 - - CASSGTGTEAFF TGTGCCAGCAGTGGAACAGGCACTGAAGCTTTCTTT
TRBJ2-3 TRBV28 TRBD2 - CASSLSAWTSGYTDTQYF TGTGCCAGCAGTTTATCGGCTTGGACTAGCGGATACACAGATACGCAGTATTTT
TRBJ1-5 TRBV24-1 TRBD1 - CATRSGQGSPQHF TGTGCCACCAGGTCCGGACAGGGATCGCCCCAGCATTTT
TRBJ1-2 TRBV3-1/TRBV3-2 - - CASSPTGRSGYTF TGTGCCAGCAGTCCGACCGGGAGAAGTGGCTACACCTTC
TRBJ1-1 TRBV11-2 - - CASSSNQGFTEAFF TGTGCCAGCAGCTCGAACCAGGGGTTCACTGAAGCTTTCTTT
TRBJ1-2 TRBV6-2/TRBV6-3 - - CASSYGGVRADGYTF TGTGCCAGCAGTTACGGAGGGGTCAGAGCGGATGGCTACACCTTC
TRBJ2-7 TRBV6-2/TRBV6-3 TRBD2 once CASSWRTTSGRGEQYF TGTGCCAGCAGTTGGAGGACGACTAGCGGGAGGGGCGAGCAGTACTTC
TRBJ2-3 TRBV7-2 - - CASSLDYSTDTQYF TGTGCCAGCAGTCTCGACTATTCCACAGATACGCAGTATTTT
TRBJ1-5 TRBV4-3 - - CASSLGEGQPQHF TGCGCCAGCAGTCTCGGGGAAGGTCAGCCCCAGCATTTT
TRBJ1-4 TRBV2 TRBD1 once CASSEKQGEYEKLFF TGTGCCAGCAGTGAAAAGCAGGGGGAGTATGAAAAACTGTTTTTT
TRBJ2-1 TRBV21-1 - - CASSKARLGDYNEQFF TGTGCCAGCAGCAAAGCAAGACTAGGAGACTACAATGAGCAGTTCTTC
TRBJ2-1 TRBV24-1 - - CATSDTTGSAYNEQFF TGTGCCACCAGTGACACCACAGGAAGCGCCTACAATGAGCAGTTCTTC
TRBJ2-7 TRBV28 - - CASPWLRVGYEQYF TGTGCCAGCCCTTGGCTCAGGGTAGGCTACGAGCAGTACTTC
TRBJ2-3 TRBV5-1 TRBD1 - CASSLEGRPGGDTQYF TGCGCCAGCAGCTTGGAGGGCCGACCAGGGGGAGATACACAGTATTTT